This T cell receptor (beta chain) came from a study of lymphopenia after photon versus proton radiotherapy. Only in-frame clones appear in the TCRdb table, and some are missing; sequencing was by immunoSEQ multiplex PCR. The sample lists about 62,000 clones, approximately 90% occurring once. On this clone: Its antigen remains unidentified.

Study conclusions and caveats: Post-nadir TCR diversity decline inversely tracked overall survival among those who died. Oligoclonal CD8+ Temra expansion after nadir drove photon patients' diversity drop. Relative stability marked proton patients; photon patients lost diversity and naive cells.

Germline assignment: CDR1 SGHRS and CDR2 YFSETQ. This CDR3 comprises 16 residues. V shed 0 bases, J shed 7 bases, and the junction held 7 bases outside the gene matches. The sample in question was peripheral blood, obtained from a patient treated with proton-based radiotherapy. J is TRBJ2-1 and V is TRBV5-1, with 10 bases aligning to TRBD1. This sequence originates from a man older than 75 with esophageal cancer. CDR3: CASSLGGTGETNEQFF. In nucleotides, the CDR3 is TGCGCCAGCAGCTTGGGTGGGACAGGGGAAACAAATGAGCAGTTCTTC.